These 32 T cell receptor beta chains were sequenced from one sample in a study of blood T cell repertoires in COVID-19. Method: immunoSEQ multiplex PCR; TCRdb's copy keeps in-frame clones and lacks some. Among around 250,000 clones listed, approximately 90% were seen once. Sample: PBMCs or T cells enriched from blood (not recorded which). Receptors were obtained from a woman aged 40 to 50 with acute COVID-19.

This clone was counted between two and nine times. The chain is built from TRBV18 and TRBJ2-7; 9 bases line up with TRBD1. Germline-derived CDR1 and CDR2 are KGHSH and LQKENI. This CDR3 is built from 15 residues. With V trimmed by 3 bases and J by 12 bases, 15 bases remained unmatched. The CDR3: CASSPEYRDRVHVYF. DNA for the CDR3: TGTGCCAGCTCACCGGAATACCGGGACAGGGTGCACGTGTACTTC.

The V gene is TRBV6-4, the J gene TRBJ2-2, with TRBD2 matching 11 bases. Germline loops: CDR1 MRHNA, CDR2 SNTAGT. This CDR3 is 16 amino acids long. J gave up 4 bases and V 4 bases, and 5 bases lay outside the gene matches. The CDR3 protein is CASSAQTSGVTGELFF. CDR3 DNA: TGTGCCAGCAGTGCCCAGACTAGCGGGGTCACCGGGGAGCTGTTTTTT.

This sequence joins TRBV27 and TRBJ1-5; possible D gene TRBD1, 6 bases. Trimming took 9 bases from V and 5 from J, leaving 14 bases between them. This CDR3 spans 13 amino acids. Germline V gene lookup returns CDR1 MNHEY and CDR2 SMNVEV (reference sequence). The CDR3 protein is CASSPGVYQPQHF. CDR3 DNA sequence: TGTGCCAGTTCCCCAGGGGTTTATCAGCCCCAGCATTTT.

Comments on this clone: Relative to the germline gene, one junction end is altered; a read error may explain this. In the same sample, other DNA sequences code for this CDR3. This rearrangement joins TRBV4-1 to TRBJ2-7; 8 bases fit TRBD2. CDR1 is MGHRA, CDR2 YSYEKL, per germline. The CDR3 is 18 amino acids. DNA of the CDR3: TGCGCCAGCAGCCTAAAAGGGATTGTGACGGGACTAGACCTACCTGTCTGCTTC. Translated: CASSLKGIVTGLDLPVCF.

V gene TRBV19 combines with J gene TRBJ1-5; TRBD1 matches at 7 bases. CDR1 LNHDA and CDR2 SQIVND come from the germline V gene (reference sequence). V lost 9 bases, J lost 2 bases, and 4 bases stayed unmatched. The CDR3 runs 13 residues. This chain's CDR3 is CASKGQGNQPQHF. CDR3 DNA: TGTGCCAGCAAAGGACAGGGCAATCAGCCCCAGCATTTT.

This sequence joins TRBV5-4 and TRBJ1-6; weak D call: TRBD1 (5 bases). Trimming cost V 0 bases and J 7 bases, with 11 bases left between them. CDR3 length equals 15 residues. CDR1 and CDR2 from the germline V gene are SGHNT and YYREEE (reference sequence). The CDR3 nucleotides read TGTGCCAGCAGCTTGGGGGTCAGGGAAAATTCACCCCTCCACTTT. Encoded protein: CASSLGVRENSPLHF.

The V and J genes are TRBV10-1 and TRBJ2-3; TRBD1 matches at 11 bases. With V trimmed by 7 bases and J by 3 bases, 3 bases remained unmatched. Germline V gene lookup returns CDR1 WNHNN and CDR2 SYGVQD (reference sequence). The CDR3 length is 14 residues. The CDR3: CASTRDRGTDTQYF. The CDR3 nucleotides read TGCGCCAGCACCCGGGACAGGGGGACAGATACGCAGTATTTT.

The chain is built from TRBV14 and TRBJ2-1; a possible D gene is TRBD1 (6 bases). V lost 3 bases to trimming and J lost 3 bases, with 12 bases between them. Looked up from germline, CDR1 is SGHDN and CDR2 is FVKESK. This CDR3 spans 15 amino acids. The CDR3 DNA reads as TGTGCCAGCAGCCAGGGGCAGGGGTACTACAATGAGCAGTTCTTC. Its translation is CASSQGQGYYNEQFF.

The chain employs TRBV6-1 and TRBJ1-2; D is undetermined. Between the trimmed V and J ends, which lost 1 base and 7 bases, there was a span of 10 bases. The CDR3 has 13 residues. CDR1 is MNHNS and CDR2 is SASEGT in the germline V gene. CDR3 nucleotide sequence: TGTGCCAGCAGTGAAGTTGAGTCAACTGGCTACACCTTC. Protein sequence: CASSEVESTGYTF.

The V gene is TRBV3-1 (or the pseudogene TRBV3-2), the J gene TRBJ2-5; 11 bases line up with TRBD2. V shed 1 base, J shed 1 base, and the junction held 5 bases outside the gene matches. CDR1 LGHDT and CDR2 YNNKEL come from the germline V gene (reference sequence). The CDR3 has 17 amino acids. CDR3 protein: CASSQVFSGRAQETQYF. Written as DNA, the CDR3 is TGTGCCAGCAGCCAAGTGTTTAGCGGGAGGGCCCAAGAGACCCAGTACTTC.

The sample holds one count of this clone. The chain carries TRBV28 and TRBJ2-7; 12 nucleotides agree with TRBD2. Germline trimming cut 6 bases from V and 4 bases from J; bases unmatched to any gene: 7. Germline values: CDR1 MDHEN, CDR2 SYDVKM. This CDR3 has 15 residues. The CDR3 loop is CASSPLAGGLYEQYF. The CDR3 coding sequence is TGTGCCAGCAGCCCACTAGCGGGAGGTCTGTACGAGCAGTACTTC.

V usage is TRBV5-1 and J usage is TRBJ1-2; TRBD1 matches at 7 bases. This CDR3 region has 15 residues. CDR1 SGHRS and CDR2 YFSETQ come from the germline V gene. Losses at the gene ends were 4 bases for V and 4 bases for J; bases not matched to a gene: 10. CDR3 residues: CASSQTGTDPYGYTF. CDR3 nucleotides: TGCGCCAGCAGCCAGACCGGGACAGACCCCTATGGCTACACCTTC.

The J gene is TRBJ1-2, the V gene TRBV28, with 8 nucleotides matching TRBD1. Germline trimming cut 6 bases from V and 4 bases from J; bases unmatched to any gene: 7. CDR3 length: 14 residues. CDR1 is MDHEN and CDR2 is SYDVKM in the germline V gene. CDR3 amino acids: CASRIQGGLYGYTF. CDR3 coding DNA: TGTGCCAGCAGAATACAGGGGGGTCTCTATGGCTACACCTTC.

The rearrangement joins TRBV7-9 to TRBJ1-4, with TRBD1 identical over 7 bases. V gave up 3 bases and J gave up 6 bases; unmatched junction bases: 13. This CDR3 spans 17 amino acids. Germline V gene sequence: CDR1 SEHNR, CDR2 FQNEAQ (reference sequence). The DNA for the CDR3 is TGTGCCAGCAGCTTGTCCCCCCAGCAAGGGGGCGATGAAAAACTGTTTTTT. It yields the protein CASSLSPQQGGDEKLFF.

The V and J genes are TRBV2 and TRBJ2-7; D is undetermined. The V gene lost 4 bases and the J gene lost 3 bases, with 10 bases spanning the gap. Per the germline V gene, CDR1 is SNHLY and CDR2 is FYNNEI. The CDR3 contains 13 residues. The DNA for the CDR3 is TGTGCCAGCAGTGCAACAGAAAACTACGAGCAGTACGTC. It is translated as CASSATENYEQYV.

The V call is TRBV4-1, the J call TRBJ2-5; 7 nucleotides match TRBD1. Germline V lookup: CDR1 MGHRA, CDR2 YSYEKL. V was clipped by 1 base and J by 1 base; unmatched bases: 6. This CDR3 has 16 residues. The CDR3 loop is CASSQADRTFQETQYF. CDR3 in DNA: TGCGCCAGCAGCCAAGCGGACAGGACATTCCAAGAGACCCAGTACTTC.

J is TRBJ2-4 and V is TRBV5-1, with TRBD1 matching over 9 bases. V gave up 4 bases and J gave up 4 bases; unmatched junction bases: 9. The CDR3 runs to 16 residues. CDR1 and CDR2 from the germline V gene are SGHRS and YFSETQ. The CDR3 region is CASSAGQGHGKNIQYF. The CDR3 bases are TGCGCCAGCAGCGCGGGACAGGGTCATGGAAAAAACATTCAGTACTTC.

V and J are TRBV7-2 and TRBJ2-1, with 7 bases fitting TRBD2. Germline loops: CDR1 SGHTA, CDR2 FQGNSA. The CDR3 is 16 amino acids. V dropped 0 bases and J dropped 0; count of bases not matched to a gene: 2. The DNA for the CDR3 is TGTGCCAGCAGCTTAGCCGCTAGCGGCTCCTACAATGAGCAGTTCTTC. This codes for CASSLAASGSYNEQFF.

The chain links TRBV28 to TRBJ1-2, with D tentatively TRBD1 (6 bases). Trimming took off 6 bases at V and 6 bases at J, with 17 bases between the two ends. Germline V gives CDR1 MDHEN, CDR2 SYDVKM. This CDR3 contains 14 residues. The CDR3 DNA is TGTGCCAGCAGCCCCTTTATGGGGGCCCATGGCTACACCTTC. As protein: CASSPFMGAHGYTF.

This chain connects TRBV4-1 to TRBJ2-1; 11 nucleotides agree with TRBD2. J lost 5 bases, V lost 4 bases, and 4 bases had no gene match. The CDR3 contains 15 residues. CDR1 is MGHRA, CDR2 YSYEKL, per germline. DNA of the CDR3: TGCGCCAGCAGCCGGGGACTAGCGGCAAACAATGAGCAGTTCTTC. Translated, it gives CASSRGLAANNEQFF.

CDR3: CSGVQGGPGAFF. DNA for the CDR3: TGCAGCGGGGTACAGGGGGGTCCTGGAGCTTTCTTT. The chain joins TRBV29-1 to TRBJ1-1, with 8 positions matching TRBD1. Germline V CDR1 and CDR2: SQVTM, ANQGSEA. This CDR3 has 12 residues. Germline trimming cut 7 bases from V and 10 bases from J; bases unmatched to any gene: 11.

Written as DNA, the CDR3 is TGTGCCAGCAGTTTACGAGGGAGTGGGTACAATGAGCAGTTCTTC. Protein product: CASSLRGSGYNEQFF. This sequence joins TRBV27 and TRBJ2-1; D may be TRBD2 (5 bases). This CDR3 has 15 amino acids. Deletions cut 2 bases from V and 4 bases from J, with 12 bases between. Germline V gene sequence: CDR1 MNHEY, CDR2 SMNVEV (reference sequence).

This clone showed up just once. The chain recombines TRBV7-9 with TRBJ2-1; 9 bases are a match to TRBD1. This CDR3 contains 15 residues. Germline CDR1 and CDR2: SEHNR and FQNEAQ (reference sequence). V was clipped by 5 bases and J by 4 bases; unmatched bases: 6. CDR3 nucleotides: TGTGCCAGCAGCCCCTGGACAGGGGATTACAATGAGCAGTTCTTC. Translating it yields CASSPWTGDYNEQFF.

J is TRBJ1-2 and V is TRBV7-8; 7 bases are shared with TRBD1. With 4 bases clipped from V and 3 bases from J, the junction kept 8 bases outside the gene matches. CDR1 is SGHVS, CDR2 FQNEAQ, per germline. This CDR3 contains 15 residues. CDR3 residues: CASSSPRQGDYGYTF. DNA of the CDR3: TGTGCCAGCAGCTCCCCCAGACAGGGTGACTATGGCTACACCTTC.

This rearrangement joins TRBV11-3 to TRBJ2-7, with 9 nucleotides matching TRBD2. This CDR3 has 12 residues. The germline gives CDR1 SGHNT, CDR2 YENEEA. The CDR3 here is CASSQEGLAGIV. The CDR3 DNA follows: TGTGCCAGCAGCCAAGAGGGGCTAGCGGGGATCGTC.

The chain has TRBV18 and TRBJ1-2; D call uncertain. Germline CDR1 is KGHSH and CDR2 is LQKENI. V lost 6 bases to trimming and J lost 6 bases, with 11 bases between them. CDR3 size: 12 residues. The CDR3 is CASSLLRDGYTF. In DNA form, the CDR3 reads TGTGCCAGCTCCCTCCTTCGGGATGGCTACACCTTC.

This rearrangement joins TRBV9 to TRBJ1-5; a possible D gene is TRBD1 (5 bases). With 4 bases removed from V and 7 bases from J, the gap between germline ends came to 18 bases. The CDR3 has 15 amino acids. Looked up from germline, CDR1 is SGDLS and CDR2 is YYNGEE. The CDR3 DNA reads TGTGCCAGCAGCCCCAGCGGAGGGGTAGGGCAGCCCCAGCATTTT. Translating it yields CASSPSGGVGQPQHF.

The chain joins TRBV28 to TRBJ2-1, with 8 bases that match TRBD2. This CDR3 is built from 14 residues. The V segment lost 6 bases and the J segment 2 bases; nucleotides outside the gene matches: 3. Germline V gene lookup returns CDR1 MDHEN and CDR2 SYDVKM. Written as DNA, the CDR3 is TGTGCCAGCAGGCTAGCGGGTCCCTACAATGAGCAGTTCTTC. Translation gives CASRLAGPYNEQFF.

This chain uses TRBV14 with TRBJ2-1, with TRBD2 identical over 7 bases. Per germline, CDR1 SGHDN and CDR2 FVKESK. The CDR3 covers 17 residues. With 0 bases clipped from V and 5 bases from J, the junction kept 10 bases outside the gene matches. CDR3 bases: TGTGCCAGCAGCCAAGAAATAGGGCTAGCGGCCGACAATGAGCAGTTCTTC. Translating it yields CASSQEIGLAADNEQFF.

V and J are TRBV29-1 and TRBJ2-5; D is possibly TRBD2 (6 bases). The CDR3 loop spans 13 amino acids. V was cut by 8 bases and J by 6 bases, with 19 bases left in between. Germline CDR1 SQVTM, CDR2 ANQGSEA. CDR3 sequence: CSIADYRDKTQYF. The CDR3, as DNA: TGCAGCATCGCGGACTACCGAGACAAGACCCAGTACTTC.

This clone appeared a few times. This sequence joins TRBV6-2 or TRBV6-3 and TRBJ2-7; 8 nucleotides match TRBD2. This CDR3 comprises 16 residues. Germline values: CDR1 MNHEY, CDR2 SVGEGT. The J segment lost 2 bases and the V segment lost 0 bases, leaving 6 bases of the junction unmatched. CDR3 amino acids: CASSYSREGGPYEQYF. CDR3 bases: TGTGCCAGCAGTTACTCCCGGGAGGGAGGTCCCTACGAGCAGTACTTC.

The chain employs TRBV3-1 (or the pseudogene TRBV3-2) and TRBJ1-3; no firm D call. The V gene lost 2 bases and the J gene lost 2 bases, with 13 bases spanning the gap. The V gene's germline CDR1 is LGHDT and CDR2 YNNKEL (reference sequence). This CDR3 region has 16 residues. CDR3 region: CASSQTASGTGNTIYF. The CDR3 DNA follows: TGTGCCAGCAGCCAAACAGCCTCCGGAACTGGAAACACCATATATTTT.